What follows is one T cell receptor beta chain and its context. This specimen belongs to a study of identical twins. This CDR3 is 14 amino acids long. Looked up from germline, CDR1 is SGHAT and CDR2 is FQNNGV. V was trimmed by 5 bases and J by 10 bases, leaving 20 bases between them. Each CDR3 protein is one row after TCRdb ran MiXCR on the 5' RACE reads. Altogether some 1,600,000 distinct CDR3 sequences are present, less than 40% being singletons, with the ten largest covering about 0.25%. The sequencing input was cord blood. The chain is built from TRBV11-2 and TRBJ1-1; D is perhaps TRBD1 (5 bases). The origin of this receptor is a newborn girl in good health. The CDR3 region is CASSPLTGLLGAFF. The CDR3 coding sequence is TGTGCCAGCAGCCCTCTCACAGGCCTGCTGGGAGCTTTCTTT.